This TCR beta chain came from a study of cytomegalovirus exposure and HLA in healthy donors. Study at large: Among the approximately 400 genotyped donors, 70% to 85% were placed in the Caucasian-associated ancestry cluster.

The J segment lost 0 bases and the V segment lost 1 base, leaving 4 bases of the junction unmatched. CDR3 length equals 17 residues. Germline V gene lookup returns CDR1 MNHEY and CDR2 SMNVEV (reference sequence). PCR employed 60 Vbeta and 13 Jbeta primers. Sequencing was performed with immunoSEQ multiplex PCR; in TCRdb, only in-frame clones are kept and a portion is missing. Here the sample spans about 200,000 clones, around 83% being singletons. This rearrangement joins TRBV27 to TRBJ2-2, with 8 bases that match TRBD2. Sequencing was done on a sample of PBMCs. This sequence was found in a girl between 5 and 17 years old in good health and CMV-seronegative. CDR3 nucleotide sequence: TGTGCCAGCAGTTTATGGAGCGGGGGCGCGAACACCGGGGAGCTGTTTTTT. Translated: CASSLWSGGANTGELFF.